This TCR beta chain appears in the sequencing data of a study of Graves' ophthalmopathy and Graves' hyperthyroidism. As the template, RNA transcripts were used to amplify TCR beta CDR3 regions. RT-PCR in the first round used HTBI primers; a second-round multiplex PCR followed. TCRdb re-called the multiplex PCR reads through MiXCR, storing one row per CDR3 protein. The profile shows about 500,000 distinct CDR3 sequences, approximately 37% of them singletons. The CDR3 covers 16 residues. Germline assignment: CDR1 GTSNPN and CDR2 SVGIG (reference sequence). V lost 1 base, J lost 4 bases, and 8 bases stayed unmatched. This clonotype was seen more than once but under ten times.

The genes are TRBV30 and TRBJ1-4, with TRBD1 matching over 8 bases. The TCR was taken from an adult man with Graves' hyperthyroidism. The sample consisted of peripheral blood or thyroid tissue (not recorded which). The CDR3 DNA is TGTGCCTGGAGTGCCCACCGGACAGGGCATAATGAAAAACTGTTTTTT. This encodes CAWSAHRTGHNEKLFF.